This TCR beta chain emerged from a study of vaccination and CD4 T cells after COVID-19. Across the study: Across the group, participants received two doses of either BNT162b2 or mRNA-1273 vaccine. Each control was exposed to a CEFX pool, an HIV-1 Nef pool, or no peptide at all. General study points: Post-vaccination, and not before, a median approximately 86% of reactive clones appeared in convalescent patients.

The CDR3 spans 13 residues. Between the trimmed V and J ends, which lost 6 bases and 10 bases, there was a span of 19 bases. Germline CDR1 MDHEN, CDR2 SYDVKM. Stated time point: late sampling 161 to 241 days after vaccination in three convalescent patients. Noted treatment: roughly 11-day PBMC culture with coronavirus spike peptide pools or control peptides (ViraFEST assay). Culture of some 1.9 million PBMCs per well took place with about 9 IU/ml IL-2 and 8.5 to 10 ug/ml peptide pools. Sequencing of DNA taken from cultured CD4+ T cells relied on the Oncomine TCR Beta short-read assay. TCRdb used MiXCR to reprocess the PCR reads, holding one entry per CDR3 protein. The table has about 20,000 distinct CDR3 sequences, 42% seen once. Remarks on this clonotype: What it binds is unknown.

V and J are TRBV28 and TRBJ2-7, with D possibly called TRBD1 or TRBD2 (6 bases each). This sample comprised CD4+ T cells from blood, cultured in vitro, obtained about 7 months after SARS-CoV-2 vaccination. The receptor was derived from a human donor who had recovered from COVID-19. CDR3 region: CASSTQGGLAQYF. CDR3 DNA sequence: TGTGCCAGCAGCACCCAAGGGGGGTTGGCCCAGTACTTC. The variable domain in full, with the rest retrieved from reference TRBV28 and TRBJ2-7, is DVKVTQSSRYLVKRTGEKVFLECVQDMDHENMFWYRQDPGLGLRLIYFSYDVKMKEKGDIPEGYSVSREKKERFSLILESASTNQTSMYLCASSTQGGLAQYFGPGTRLTVT.